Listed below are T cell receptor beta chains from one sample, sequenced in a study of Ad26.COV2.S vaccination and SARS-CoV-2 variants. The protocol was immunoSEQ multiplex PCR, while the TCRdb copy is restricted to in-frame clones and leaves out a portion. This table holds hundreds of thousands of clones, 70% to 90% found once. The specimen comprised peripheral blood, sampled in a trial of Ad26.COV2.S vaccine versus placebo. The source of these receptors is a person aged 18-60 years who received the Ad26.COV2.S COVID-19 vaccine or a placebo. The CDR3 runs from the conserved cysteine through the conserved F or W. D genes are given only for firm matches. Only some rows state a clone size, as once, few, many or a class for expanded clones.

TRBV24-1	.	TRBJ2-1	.	TGTGCCACCAGTGATTCCCCCATTGGCCCGGGCACCTACAATGAGCAGTTCTTC	CATSDSPIGPGTYNEQFF
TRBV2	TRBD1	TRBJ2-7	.	TGTGCCAGCAGTGACCTTCCGGGACAGAGTTACGAGCAGTACTTC	CASSDLPGQSYEQYF
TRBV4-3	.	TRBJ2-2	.	TGCGCCAGCAGCCAAGATCAATCGGGGCGCACCGGGGAGCTGTTTTTT	CASSQDQSGRTGELFF
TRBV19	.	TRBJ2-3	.	TGTGCCAGTAGTCCTCCGGGCGCAGATACGCAGTATTTT	CASSPPGADTQYF
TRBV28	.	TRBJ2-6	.	TGTGCCAGCAGTTCCCTAGGCAGCTCTGGGGCCAACGTCCTGACTTTC	CASSSLGSSGANVLTF
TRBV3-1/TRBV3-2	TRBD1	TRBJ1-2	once	TGTGCCAGCAGCCACCTAGGACAGGGCAACTATGGCTACACCTTC	CASSHLGQGNYGYTF
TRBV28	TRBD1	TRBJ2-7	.	TGTGCCTCACAGGGGGCGATTGACTACGAGCAGTACTTC	CASQGAIDYEQYF
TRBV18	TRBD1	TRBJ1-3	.	TGTGCCAGCTCACCACGCGGACAGGGAGGAAACACCATATATTTT	CASSPRGQGGNTIYF
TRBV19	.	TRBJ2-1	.	TGTGCCAGTAGTCAGTCGGGAGCCGGTGCGAATGAGCAGTTCTTC	CASSQSGAGANEQFF
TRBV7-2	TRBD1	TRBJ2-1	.	TGTGCCAGCAGCTTCCCAGGGGGCAATGAGCAGTTCTTC	CASSFPGGNEQFF
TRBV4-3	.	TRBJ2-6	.	TGCGCCAGCAGCGCCAGCGACGCTGGGGCCAACGTCCTGACTTTC	CASSASDAGANVLTF
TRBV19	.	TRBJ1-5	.	TGTGCCAGTAGTATAGGGGGGGCGTACCCTTATAGCAATCAGCCCCAGCATTTT	CASSIGGAYPYSNQPQHF
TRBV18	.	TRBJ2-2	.	TGTGCCAGCTCACCACAGGGCTACACCGGGGAGCTGTTTTTT	CASSPQGYTGELFF
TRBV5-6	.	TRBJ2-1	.	TGTGCCAGCAGCTTGGTAGGGGATGCGGATGAGCAGTTCTTC	CASSLVGDADEQFF
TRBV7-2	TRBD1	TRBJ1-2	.	TGTGCCAGCAGCCGGACAGGGATGGAGGCCTATGGCTACACCTTC	CASSRTGMEAYGYTF
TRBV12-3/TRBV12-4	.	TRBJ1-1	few	TGTGCCAGCACTCGAGGACAGTCCACTGAAGCTTTCTTT	CASTRGQSTEAFF
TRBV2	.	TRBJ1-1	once	TGTGCCAGCAGCCTACAGGGCCGGGGCACTGAAGCTTTCTTT	CASSLQGRGTEAFF
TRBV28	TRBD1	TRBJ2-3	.	TGTGCCAGCAGCAGGGGGAATACGCAGTATTTT	CASSRGNTQYF